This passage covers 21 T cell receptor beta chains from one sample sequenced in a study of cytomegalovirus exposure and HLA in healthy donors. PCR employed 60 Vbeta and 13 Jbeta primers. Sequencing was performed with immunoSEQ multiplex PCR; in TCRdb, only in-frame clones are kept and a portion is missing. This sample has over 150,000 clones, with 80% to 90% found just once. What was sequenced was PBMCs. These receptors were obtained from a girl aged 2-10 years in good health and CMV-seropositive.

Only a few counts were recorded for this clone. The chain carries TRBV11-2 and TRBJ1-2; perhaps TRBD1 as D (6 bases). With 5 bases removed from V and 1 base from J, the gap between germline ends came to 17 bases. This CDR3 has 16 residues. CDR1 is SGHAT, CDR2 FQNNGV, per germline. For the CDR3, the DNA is TGTGCCAGCAGCCGTATCACAGGGTCATTTAACTATGGCTACACCTTC. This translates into CASSRITGSFNYGYTF. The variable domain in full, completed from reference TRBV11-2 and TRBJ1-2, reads EAGVAQSPRYKIIEKRQSVAFWCNPISGHATLYWYQQILGQGPKLLIQFQNNGVVDDSQLPKDRFSAERLKGVDSTLKIQPAKLEDSAVYLCASSRITGSFNYGYTFGSGTRLTVV.

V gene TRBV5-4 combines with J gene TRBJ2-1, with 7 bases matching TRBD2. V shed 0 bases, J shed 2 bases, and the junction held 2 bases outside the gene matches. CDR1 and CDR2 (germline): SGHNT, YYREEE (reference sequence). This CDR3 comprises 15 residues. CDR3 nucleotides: TGTGCCAGCAGCTTGGGCGGGAGCACCTACAATGAGCAGTTCTTC. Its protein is CASSLGGSTYNEQFF.

This CDR3 reads CASSLVSQGSGYTF. As DNA, the CDR3 is TGTGCCAGCAGCTTAGTTTCGCAGGGGAGCGGCTACACCTTC. The V call is TRBV7-8, the J call TRBJ1-2, with D possibly matching TRBD1 (6 bases). This CDR3 has 14 amino acids. Germline CDR1 and CDR2: SGHVS and FQNEAQ. Trimming left V 1 base short and J 8 bases short, with 14 bases between. The full variable domain, completed using reference TRBV7-8 and TRBJ1-2, is GAGVSQSPRYKVAKRGQDVALRCDPISGHVSLFWYQQALGQGPEFLTYFQNEAQLDKSGLPSDRFFAERPEGSVSTLKIQRTQQEDSAVYLCASSLVSQGSGYTFGSGTRLTVV.

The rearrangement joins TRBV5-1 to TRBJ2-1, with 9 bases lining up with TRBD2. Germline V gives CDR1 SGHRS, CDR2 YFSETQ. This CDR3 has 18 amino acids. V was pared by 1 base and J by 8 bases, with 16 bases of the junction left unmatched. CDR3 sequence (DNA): TGCGCCAGCAGCTTGAGGGGAGTAGGCGGGGGGGCCTCGGATGAGCAGTTCTTC. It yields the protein CASSLRGVGGGASDEQFF.

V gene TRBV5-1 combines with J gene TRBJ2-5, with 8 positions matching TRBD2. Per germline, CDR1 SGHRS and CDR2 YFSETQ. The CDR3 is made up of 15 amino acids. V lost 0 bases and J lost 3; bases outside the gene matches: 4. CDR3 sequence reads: CASSLALLAEETQYF. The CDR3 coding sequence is TGCGCCAGCAGCTTGGCCTTACTAGCGGAAGAGACCCAGTACTTC.

CDR3 region: CASSLDGTRTYEQYF. Written as DNA, the CDR3 is TGTGCCAGCAGCTTGGATGGGACTAGAACCTACGAGCAGTACTTC. J is TRBJ2-7 and V is TRBV5-4; 8 bases map to TRBD2. The CDR3 runs 15 residues. V lost 0 bases to trimming and J lost 2 bases; unmatched junction nucleotides: 4. Germline CDR1 SGHNT, CDR2 YYREEE (reference sequence).

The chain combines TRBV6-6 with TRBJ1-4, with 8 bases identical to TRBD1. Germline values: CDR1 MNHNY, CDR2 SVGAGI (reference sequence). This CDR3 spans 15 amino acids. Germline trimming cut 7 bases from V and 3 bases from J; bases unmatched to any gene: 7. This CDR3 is CASKTQGEANEKLFF. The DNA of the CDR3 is TGTGCCAGCAAGACACAGGGGGAAGCTAATGAAAAACTGTTTTTT.

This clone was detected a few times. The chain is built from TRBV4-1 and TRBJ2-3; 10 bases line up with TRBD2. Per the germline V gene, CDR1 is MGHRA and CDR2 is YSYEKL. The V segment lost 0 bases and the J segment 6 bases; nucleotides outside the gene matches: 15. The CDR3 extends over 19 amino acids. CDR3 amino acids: CASSQEGVASGGARDTQYF. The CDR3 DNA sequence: TGCGCCAGCAGCCAAGAGGGAGTCGCTAGCGGGGGTGCCCGTGATACGCAGTATTTT.

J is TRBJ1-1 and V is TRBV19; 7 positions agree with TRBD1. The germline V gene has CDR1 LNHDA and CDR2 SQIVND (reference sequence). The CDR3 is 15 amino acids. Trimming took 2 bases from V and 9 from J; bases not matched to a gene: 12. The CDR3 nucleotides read TGTGCCAGTAGTATAAGAGGGGCACAGGGGCGTAAAGCTTTCTTT. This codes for CASSIRGAQGRKAFF.

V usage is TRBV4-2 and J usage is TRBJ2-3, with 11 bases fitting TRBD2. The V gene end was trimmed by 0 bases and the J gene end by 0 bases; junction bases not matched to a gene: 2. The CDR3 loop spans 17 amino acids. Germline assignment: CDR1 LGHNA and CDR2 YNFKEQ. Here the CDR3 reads CASSQEGLADSTDTQYF. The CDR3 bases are TGTGCCAGCAGCCAAGAGGGACTAGCGGACAGCACAGATACGCAGTATTTT.

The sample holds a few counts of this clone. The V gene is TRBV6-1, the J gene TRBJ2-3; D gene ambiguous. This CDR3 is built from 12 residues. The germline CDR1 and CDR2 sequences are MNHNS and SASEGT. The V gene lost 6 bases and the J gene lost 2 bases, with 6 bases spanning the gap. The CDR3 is CASSDNTDTQYF. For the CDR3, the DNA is TGTGCCAGCAGCGACAACACAGATACGCAGTATTTT.

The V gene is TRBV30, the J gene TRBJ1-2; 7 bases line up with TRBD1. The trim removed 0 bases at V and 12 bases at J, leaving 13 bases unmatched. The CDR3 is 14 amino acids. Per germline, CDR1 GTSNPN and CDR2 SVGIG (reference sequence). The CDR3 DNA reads TGTGCCTGGAGTGTGAAGGGGGCAATAAGTAGGCACACCTTC. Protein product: CAWSVKGAISRHTF.

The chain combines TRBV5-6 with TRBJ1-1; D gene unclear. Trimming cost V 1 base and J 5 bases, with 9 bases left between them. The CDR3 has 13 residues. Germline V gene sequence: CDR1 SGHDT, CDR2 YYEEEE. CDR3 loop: CASSLSPWTEAFF. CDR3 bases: TGTGCCAGCAGCTTGAGCCCGTGGACTGAAGCTTTCTTT.

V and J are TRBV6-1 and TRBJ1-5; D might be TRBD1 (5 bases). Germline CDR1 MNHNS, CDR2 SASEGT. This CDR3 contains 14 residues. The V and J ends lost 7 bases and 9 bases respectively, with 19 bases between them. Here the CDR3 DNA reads TGTGCCAGCACCATAGGACAAGGCGGTACGCCCCAGCATTTT. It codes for CASTIGQGGTPQHF.

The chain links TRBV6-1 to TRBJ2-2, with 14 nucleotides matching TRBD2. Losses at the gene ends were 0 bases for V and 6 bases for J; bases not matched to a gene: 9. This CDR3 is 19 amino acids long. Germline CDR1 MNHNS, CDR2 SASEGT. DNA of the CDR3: TGTGCCAGCAGTGAAGCTCCCATGGGGGGACTAGCGGGAGCCGGGGAGCTGTTTTTT. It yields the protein CASSEAPMGGLAGAGELFF.

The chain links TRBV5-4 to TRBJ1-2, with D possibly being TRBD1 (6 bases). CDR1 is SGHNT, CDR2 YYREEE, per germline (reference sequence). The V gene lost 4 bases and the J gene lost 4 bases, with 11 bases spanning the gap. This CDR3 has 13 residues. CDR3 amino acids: CASSPGTIYGYTF. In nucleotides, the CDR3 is TGTGCCAGCAGCCCCGGGACAATCTATGGCTACACCTTC.

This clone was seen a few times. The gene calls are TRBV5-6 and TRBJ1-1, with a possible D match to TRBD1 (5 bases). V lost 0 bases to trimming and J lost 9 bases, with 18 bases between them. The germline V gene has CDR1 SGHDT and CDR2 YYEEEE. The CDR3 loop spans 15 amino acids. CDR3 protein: CASSLALSAGTKAFF. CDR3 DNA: TGTGCCAGCAGCTTGGCACTCTCCGCAGGGACTAAAGCTTTCTTT.

The CDR3 bases are TGTGCTAGTGGTTTGGTACCTGGAGGGGACGGATTAAACTATGGCTACACCTTC. Residues: CASGLVPGGDGLNYGYTF. The J gene is TRBJ1-2, the V gene TRBV12-5, with D possibly matching TRBD1 (5 bases). The germline gives CDR1 LGHNT, CDR2 FRNRAP. Trimming took 0 bases from V and 2 from J, leaving 19 bases between them. The CDR3 spans 18 residues.

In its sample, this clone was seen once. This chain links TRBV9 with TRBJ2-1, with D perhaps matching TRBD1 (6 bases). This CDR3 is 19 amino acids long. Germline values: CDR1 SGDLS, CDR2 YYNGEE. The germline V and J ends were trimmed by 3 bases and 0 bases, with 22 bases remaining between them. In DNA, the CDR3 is TGTGCCAGCAGCGCGGGGTGGGGACACCCCGCGAGCTCCTACAATGAGCAGTTCTTC. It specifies CASSAGWGHPASSYNEQFF.

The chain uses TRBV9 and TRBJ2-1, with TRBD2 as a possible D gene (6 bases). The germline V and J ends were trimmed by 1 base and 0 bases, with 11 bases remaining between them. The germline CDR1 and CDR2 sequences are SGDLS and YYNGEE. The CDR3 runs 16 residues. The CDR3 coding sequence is TGTGCCAGCAGCGTACTTGACGGGAGCTCCTACAATGAGCAGTTCTTC. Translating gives CASSVLDGSSYNEQFF.

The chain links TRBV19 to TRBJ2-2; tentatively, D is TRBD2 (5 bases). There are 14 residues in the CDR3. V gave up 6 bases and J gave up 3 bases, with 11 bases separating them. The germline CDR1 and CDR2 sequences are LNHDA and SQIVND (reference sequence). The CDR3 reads CASSPDSYTGELFF. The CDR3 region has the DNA TGTGCCAGTAGCCCGGACTCATACACCGGGGAGCTGTTTTTT.